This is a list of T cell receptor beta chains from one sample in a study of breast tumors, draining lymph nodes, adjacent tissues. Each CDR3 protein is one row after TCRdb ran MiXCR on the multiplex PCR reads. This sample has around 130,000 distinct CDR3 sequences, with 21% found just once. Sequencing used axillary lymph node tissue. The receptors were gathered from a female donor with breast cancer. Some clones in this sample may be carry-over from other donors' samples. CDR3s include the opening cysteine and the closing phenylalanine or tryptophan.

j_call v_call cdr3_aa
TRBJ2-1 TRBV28 CASSWRDSYNEQFF
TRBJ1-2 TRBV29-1 CSVEDLTGGRNGYTF
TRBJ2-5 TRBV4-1 CASSQVSQGQETQYF
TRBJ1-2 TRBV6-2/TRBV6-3 CASSYGGFNGYTF
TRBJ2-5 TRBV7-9 CASSLGGTGPETQYF
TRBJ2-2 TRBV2 CASRLAGGPAGELFF
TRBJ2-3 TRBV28 CASSLPGTGGPDTQYF
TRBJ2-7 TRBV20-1 CSARDNAVGRAGSYEQYF
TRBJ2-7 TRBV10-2 CASSSTASYEQYF
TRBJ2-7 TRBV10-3 CAISVESYEQYF
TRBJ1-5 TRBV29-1 CSVEEGATGSPQHF
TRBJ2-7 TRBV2 CASTEGSGSSYEQYF
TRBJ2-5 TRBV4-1 CASSQVKGGLETQYF
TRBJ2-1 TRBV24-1 CATSDPGDEQFF
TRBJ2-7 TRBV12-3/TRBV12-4 CASSDQRDSPYEQYF
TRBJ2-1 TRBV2 CASSEGRGSYNEQFF
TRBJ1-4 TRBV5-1 CASSLVGAQGEKLFF
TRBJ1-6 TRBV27 CASRPPTGAFSPLHF
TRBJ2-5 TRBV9 CASSVGPHMDQETQYF
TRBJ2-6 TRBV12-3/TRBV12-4 CASSPAGANVLTF